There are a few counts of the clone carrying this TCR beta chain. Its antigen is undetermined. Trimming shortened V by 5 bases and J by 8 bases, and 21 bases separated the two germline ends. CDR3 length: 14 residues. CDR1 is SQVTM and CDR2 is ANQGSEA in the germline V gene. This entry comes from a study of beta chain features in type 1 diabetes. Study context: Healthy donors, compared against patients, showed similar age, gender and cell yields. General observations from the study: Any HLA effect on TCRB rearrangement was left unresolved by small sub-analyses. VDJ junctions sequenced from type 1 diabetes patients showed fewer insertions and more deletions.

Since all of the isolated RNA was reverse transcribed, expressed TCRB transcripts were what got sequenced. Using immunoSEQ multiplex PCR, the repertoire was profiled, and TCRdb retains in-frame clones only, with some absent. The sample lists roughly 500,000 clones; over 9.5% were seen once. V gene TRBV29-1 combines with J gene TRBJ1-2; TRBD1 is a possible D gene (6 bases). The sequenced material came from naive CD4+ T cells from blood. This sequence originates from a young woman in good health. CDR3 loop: CSVTQRGALRGYTF. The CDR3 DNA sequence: TGCAGCGTTACCCAGCGGGGGGCACTTAGGGGCTACACCTTC.